The next 2 T cell receptor beta chains were all read from a single sample in a study of cytomegalovirus exposure and HLA in healthy donors. 60 Vbeta and 13 Jbeta primers were used in PCR. Only in-frame clones appear in the TCRdb table, and some are missing; sequencing was by immunoSEQ multiplex PCR. The sample holds about 210,000 clones, about four fifths seen once. The sample consisted of PBMCs. These receptors were collected from a woman in her fifties or sixties in good health and CMV-seropositive.

This clone came up once. The chain combines TRBV15 with TRBJ2-3; TRBD1 might be the D (6 bases). Germline V gene lookup returns CDR1 LNHNV and CDR2 YYDKDF (reference sequence). Trimming took off 9 bases at V and 1 base at J, with 11 bases between the two ends. The CDR3 consists of 13 residues. The CDR3 region has the DNA TGTGCCACGCGGGCAGGGGGCACAGATACGCAGTATTTT. The encoded protein is CATRAGGTDTQYF.

V and J are TRBV4-2 and TRBJ1-4, with D possibly being TRBD1 (5 bases). CDR1 is LGHNA, CDR2 YNFKEQ, per germline. The CDR3 is made up of 17 amino acids. The V gene lost 0 bases and the J gene lost 5 bases, with 16 bases spanning the gap. The CDR3 region is CASSQEPQAGGNEKLFF. In DNA, the CDR3 is TGTGCCAGCAGCCAAGAACCACAAGCGGGGGGAAATGAAAAACTGTTTTTT.